A selection of T cell receptor beta chains follows, all from one sample in a study of spatial heterogeneity in lung cancer. MiXCR was run by TCRdb on the 5' RACE reads, yielding one entry per CDR3 protein. Seen here are about 36,000 distinct CDR3 sequences, 5.2% observed once, and the top ten hold around 26%. The input for sequencing was PBMCs, taken at surgery. The source is a female donor with early-stage non-small cell lung cancer. CDR3s include the opening cysteine and the closing phenylalanine or tryptophan. Fields, in order: CDR3 protein, clone size, J gene, V gene. Size tells how often a clone was seen (once, few, many) or the class of an expanded clone, and some rows leave it out.

CAISGGDRDVQETQYF,many,TRBJ2-5,TRBV10-3
CASSSGPAAYEQYF,many,TRBJ2-7,TRBV7-2
CAIKASGSFWETQYF,few,TRBJ2-5,TRBV10-3
CASSFRTGGAGYTF,NA,TRBJ1-2,TRBV19
CASSPQGHLSYEQYF,few,TRBJ2-7,TRBV6-2/TRBV6-3
CASSLVGNEKLFF,NA,TRBJ1-4,TRBV5-1
CASSYSGGRRSNQPQHF,many,TRBJ1-5,TRBV6-2/TRBV6-3
CASRSQDTQYF,many,TRBJ2-3,TRBV7-9
CASMGLPWGNQPQHF,many,TRBJ1-5,TRBV27
CASSLELAGRRGQFF,many,TRBJ2-1,TRBV5-4
CASSYLTRGRAGELFF,medium-sized,TRBJ2-2,TRBV11-2
CASSYSSRIGNTIYF,many,TRBJ1-3,TRBV6-6
CASREAGGVETQYF,NA,TRBJ2-5,TRBV7-2
CASSVNVAEEQETQYF,few,TRBJ2-5,TRBV2
CASSPPGTGEQTQYF,many,TRBJ2-5,TRBV6-2/TRBV6-3
CSARGTGGGEAFF,few,TRBJ1-1,TRBV20-1
CASSWGPDTQYF,NA,TRBJ2-3,TRBV7-2
CATSRGRASGIVPGELFF,few,TRBJ2-2,TRBV15
CASSVGGYSNQPQHF,many,TRBJ1-5,TRBV9
CASSVASGGTYTGELFF,few,TRBJ2-2,TRBV9
CASSPASTGANVLTF,few,TRBJ2-6,TRBV7-2
CASSQQLGGTEAFF,NA,TRBJ1-1,TRBV3-1
CATSGGDRVEQQPQHF,many,TRBJ1-5,TRBV24-1
CSARDPAGAGTYNEQFF,many,TRBJ2-1,TRBV20-1
CASSPTGSDTQYF,NA,TRBJ2-3,TRBV5-1
CASSLRGGSTEAFF,many,TRBJ1-1,TRBV5-1
CSAKGLAQSYNEQFF,many,TRBJ2-1,TRBV20-1
CASSASQGSMYGYTF,NA,TRBJ1-2,TRBV7-2
CASSLLSGSEQYF,many,TRBJ2-7,TRBV12-3/TRBV12-4
CASSETGISYEQYF,many,TRBJ2-7,TRBV7-9
CSVFPGTGSTEAFF,few,TRBJ1-1,TRBV20-1
CASSSAGVSWDTGELFF,many,TRBJ2-2,TRBV7-9
CASRESNDEQFF,many,TRBJ2-1,TRBV12-3/TRBV12-4
CASSLSAGVTDTQYF,many,TRBJ2-3,TRBV27
CASSFGGQGGADTQYF,NA,TRBJ2-3,TRBV5-6
CSARDRQPNTEAFF,NA,TRBJ1-1,TRBV20-1